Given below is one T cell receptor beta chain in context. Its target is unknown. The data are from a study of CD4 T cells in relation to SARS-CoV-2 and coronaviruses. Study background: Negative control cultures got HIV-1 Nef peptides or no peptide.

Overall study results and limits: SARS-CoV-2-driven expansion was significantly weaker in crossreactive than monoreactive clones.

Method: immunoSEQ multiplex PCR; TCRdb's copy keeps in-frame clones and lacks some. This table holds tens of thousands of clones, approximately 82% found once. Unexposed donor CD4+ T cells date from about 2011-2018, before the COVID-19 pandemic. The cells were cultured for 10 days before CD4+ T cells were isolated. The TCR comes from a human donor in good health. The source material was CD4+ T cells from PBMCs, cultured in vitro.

CDR3 DNA: TGCGCCAGCAGCCAAGCGGACCGGGACTTTGTTAGCGGGGAGCTGTTTTTT. The encoded protein is CASSQADRDFVSGELFF. The chain links TRBV4-1 to TRBJ2-2, with TRBD2 as a possible D gene (6 bases). CDR3 length: 17 residues. Germline V gene lookup returns CDR1 MGHRA and CDR2 YSYEKL. The ends were cut back, 1 base at V and 7 bases at J, with 19 bases in the middle.